This record covers a single T cell receptor beta chain. The CDR3 spans 15 residues. V shed 0 bases and J shed 6 bases, with 14 bases lying between them. Germline lookup yields CDR1 MNHEY and CDR2 SVGAGI. This sample is drawn from a study of TIL therapy for anti-PD-1-resistant metastatic lung cancer. Time point specified: pre-treatment sample, taken before nivolumab and TIL therapy. Patients were adults with stage 4 NSCLC. This was the immunoSEQ v3 assay. The protocol was immunoSEQ multiplex PCR, while the TCRdb copy is restricted to in-frame clones and leaves out a portion. Of 50,000 or so clones detected, about 80% appear once; the ten largest clones hold 4% to 5.5%.

The sequences come from blood, collected at baseline. The TCR comes from a woman aged 30 to 85 with non-small cell lung cancer. The chain is built from TRBV6-5 and TRBJ1-1, with D unresolved. CDR3 in amino acids: CASSYSRSGRAEAFF. CDR3 nucleotide sequence: TGTGCCAGCAGTTACTCGAGATCCGGGAGGGCTGAAGCTTTCTTT.